This entry describes one TCR beta chain. The same CDR3 also results from other DNA sequences found in this sample. CD45RO-negative CD8 cells positively selected for CCR7 made up the naive population, which excluded terminally differentiated effector memory CD45RA+ cells. The sample comes from a study of shared clonotypes between healthy human individuals. TCRdb's table, derived via immunoSEQ multiplex PCR, lists solely in-frame clones and lacks some. The sample holds some 2,100,000 clones; 85% to 95% are singletons and the top ten take over 1.5%. This TCR came from a man between 18 and 29 years old in good health. Some clones in this sample may be carry-over from other donors' samples. The specimen sequenced was naive CD8+ T cells from PBMCs.

The DNA for the CDR3 is TGCGCCAGCAGTGAGGGTGGCTACGAGCAGTACTTC. Protein: CASSEGGYEQYF. The rearrangement uses TRBV10-2 and TRBJ2-7; D not certain. Trimming removed 2 bases at V and 3 bases at J, with 5 bases between. The CDR3 has 12 amino acids. CDR1 WSHSY and CDR2 SAAADI come from the germline V gene.